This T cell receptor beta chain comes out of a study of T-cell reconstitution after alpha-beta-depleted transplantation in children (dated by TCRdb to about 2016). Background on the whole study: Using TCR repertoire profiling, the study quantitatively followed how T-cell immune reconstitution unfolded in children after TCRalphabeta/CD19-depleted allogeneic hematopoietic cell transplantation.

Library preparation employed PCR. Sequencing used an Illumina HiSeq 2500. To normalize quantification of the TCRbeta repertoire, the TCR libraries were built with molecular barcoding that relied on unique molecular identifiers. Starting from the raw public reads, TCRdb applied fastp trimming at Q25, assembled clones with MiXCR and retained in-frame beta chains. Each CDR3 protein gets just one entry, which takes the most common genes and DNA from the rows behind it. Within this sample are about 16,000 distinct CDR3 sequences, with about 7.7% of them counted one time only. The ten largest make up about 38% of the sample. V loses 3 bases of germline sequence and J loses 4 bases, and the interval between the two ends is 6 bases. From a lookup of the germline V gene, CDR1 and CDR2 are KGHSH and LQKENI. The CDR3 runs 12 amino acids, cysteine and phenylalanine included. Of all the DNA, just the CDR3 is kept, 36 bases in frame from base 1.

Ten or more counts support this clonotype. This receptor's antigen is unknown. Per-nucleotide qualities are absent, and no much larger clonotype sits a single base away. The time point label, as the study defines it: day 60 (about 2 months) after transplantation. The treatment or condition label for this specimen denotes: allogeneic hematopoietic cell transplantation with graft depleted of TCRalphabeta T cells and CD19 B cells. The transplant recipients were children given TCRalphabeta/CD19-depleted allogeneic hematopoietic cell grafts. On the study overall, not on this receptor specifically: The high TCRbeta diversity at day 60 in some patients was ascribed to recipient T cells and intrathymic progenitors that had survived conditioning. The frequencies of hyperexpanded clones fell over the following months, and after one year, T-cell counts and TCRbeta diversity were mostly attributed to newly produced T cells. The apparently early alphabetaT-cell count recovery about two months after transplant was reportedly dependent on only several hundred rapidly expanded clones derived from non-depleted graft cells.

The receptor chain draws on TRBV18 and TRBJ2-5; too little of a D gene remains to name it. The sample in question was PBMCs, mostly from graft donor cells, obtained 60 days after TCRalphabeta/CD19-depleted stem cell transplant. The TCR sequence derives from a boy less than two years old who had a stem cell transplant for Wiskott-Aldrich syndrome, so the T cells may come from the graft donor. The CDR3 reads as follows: CASSPGAETQYF. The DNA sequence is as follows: TGTGCCAGCTCACCCGGAGCAGAGACCCAGTACTTC.